This T cell receptor (beta chain) was sequenced during a study of human T cells and chemical hapten exposure. Trimming removed 5 bases at V and 5 bases at J, with 18 bases between. The CDR3 is 14 residues long. The germline gives CDR1 GTSNPN, CDR2 SVGIG (reference sequence). The library put unique molecular identifiers onto individual cDNA molecules. As handled by the study authors: Sample TCR totals centred on a median of around 95,000, ranging roughly 20,000 to 690,600. TCRdb recomputed calls from the RACE reads with MiXCR, one row per CDR3 protein. TCRdb assigned the V and J calls; the authors' analysis was not used. The sample gives about 30,000 distinct CDR3 sequences, less than 5.5% of which show up once; 9.5% to 15% is in the top ten. The time point was: healthy volunteer bleed at 6 weeks. Extraction of total RNA was performed on unfractionated whole blood.

The TCR originated in a human donor in good health. Some clones in this sample may be carry-over from other donors' samples. Specimen: whole blood. This rearrangement joins TRBV30 to TRBJ1-2; tentative D call: TRBD1 (6 bases). DNA for the CDR3: TGTGCCTGGGTGGACGGGGGCGCCCGATATGGCTACACCTTC. Protein sequence: CAWVDGGARYGYTF.